This T cell receptor (beta chain) appears in the sequencing data of a study of blood T cells in healthy people across ages. Study conclusions and caveats: Whereas aged donors had fewer naive CD4+ cells, long-lived donors had more of them and higher diversity.

Next came a second PCR, run for roughly 6 to 11 cycles, which used a sample-barcoded 5' primer along with a J-beta primer mix. TCRdb re-called the 5' RACE reads with MiXCR, one entry per CDR3 protein. Among roughly 930,000 distinct CDR3 sequences listed, about 48% were seen once. Per the germline V gene, CDR1 is SQVTM and CDR2 is ANQGSEA. This CDR3 is built from 13 residues. V lost 4 bases and J 2 bases, leaving 12 bases between the germline ends. Many counts were recorded for this clonotype. Its target is unknown. The TCR originated in a man between 25 and 39 years old in good health. The chain uses TRBV29-1 and TRBJ2-7; D is perhaps TRBD1 or TRBD2 (5 bases each). The material sequenced was blood. The CDR3, as DNA: TGCAGCGTTGGGGCCGGGGCTACCTACGAGCAGTACTTC. It codes for CSVGAGATYEQYF.